This T cell receptor (beta chain) was sequenced in a study of T cell responses to AZD1222 COVID-19 vaccine. The study's findings and limits: When two AZD1222 doses had been given, Spike-specific TCR breadth and depth rose.

Germline V gene data show CDR1 as MNHNY and CDR2 as SVGAGI (reference sequence). The germline V and J ends were trimmed by 5 bases and 0 bases, with 14 bases remaining between them. The CDR3 totals 15 residues. This clone is a singleton in its sample. What it binds is unknown. Sequencing was performed with immunoSEQ multiplex PCR; in TCRdb, only in-frame clones are kept and a portion is missing. The sample holds 90,000 to 150,000 clones, 88% seen once. This specimen consisted of peripheral blood, obtained on day 0 of AZD1222 vaccination. This chain connects TRBV6-6 to TRBJ2-7; D possibly uses TRBD1 or TRBD2 (5 bases each). The receptor's source is an adult in good health. The CDR3 region is CASSHRDLTSYEQYF. The CDR3 bases are TGTGCCAGCAGTCACCGGGACCTTACCTCCTACGAGCAGTACTTC.